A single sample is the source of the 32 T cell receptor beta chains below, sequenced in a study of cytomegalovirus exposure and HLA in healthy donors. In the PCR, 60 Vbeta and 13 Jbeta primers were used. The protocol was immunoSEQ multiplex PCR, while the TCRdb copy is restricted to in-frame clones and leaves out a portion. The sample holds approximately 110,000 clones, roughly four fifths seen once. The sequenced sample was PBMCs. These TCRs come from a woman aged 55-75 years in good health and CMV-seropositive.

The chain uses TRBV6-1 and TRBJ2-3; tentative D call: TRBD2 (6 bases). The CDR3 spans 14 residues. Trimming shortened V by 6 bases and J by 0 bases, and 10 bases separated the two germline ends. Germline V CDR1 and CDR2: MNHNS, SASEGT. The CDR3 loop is CASRLATSTDTQYF. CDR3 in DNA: TGTGCCAGCAGGCTAGCGACTAGCACAGATACGCAGTATTTT.

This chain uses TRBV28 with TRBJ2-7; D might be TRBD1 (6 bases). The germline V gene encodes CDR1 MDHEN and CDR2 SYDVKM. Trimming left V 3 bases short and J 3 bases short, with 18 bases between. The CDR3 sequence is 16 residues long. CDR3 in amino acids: CASSFIDRNLLYEQYF. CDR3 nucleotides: TGTGCCAGCAGTTTCATAGACAGGAACCTACTCTACGAGCAGTACTTC.

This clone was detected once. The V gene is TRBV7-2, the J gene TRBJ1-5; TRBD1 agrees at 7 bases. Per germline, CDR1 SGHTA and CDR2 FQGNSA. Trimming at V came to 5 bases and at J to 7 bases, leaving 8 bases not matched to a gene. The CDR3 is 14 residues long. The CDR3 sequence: CASSLRQGGQPQHF. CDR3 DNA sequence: TGTGCCAGCAGCCTAAGACAGGGAGGACAGCCCCAGCATTTT.

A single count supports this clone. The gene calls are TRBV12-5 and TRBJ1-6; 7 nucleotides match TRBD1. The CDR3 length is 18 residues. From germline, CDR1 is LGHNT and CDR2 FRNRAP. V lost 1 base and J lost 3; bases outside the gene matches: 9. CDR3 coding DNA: TGTGCTAGTGGTTTGGATACCTACCGGGACAGCTATAATTCACCCCTCCACTTT. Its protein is CASGLDTYRDSYNSPLHF. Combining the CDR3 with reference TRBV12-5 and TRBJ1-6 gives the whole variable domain DARVTQTPRHKVTEMGQEVTMRCQPILGHNTVFWYRQTMMQGLELLAYFRNRAPLDDSGMPKDRFSAEMPDATLATLKIQPSEPRDSAVYFCASGLDTYRDSYNSPLHFGNGTRLTVT.

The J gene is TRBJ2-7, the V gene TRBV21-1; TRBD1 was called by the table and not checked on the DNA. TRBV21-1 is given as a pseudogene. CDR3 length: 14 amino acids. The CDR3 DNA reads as TGTGCCAGCAGCAAAAAGGGGGCAGGAGACGAGCAGTACTTC. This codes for CASSKKGAGDEQYF.

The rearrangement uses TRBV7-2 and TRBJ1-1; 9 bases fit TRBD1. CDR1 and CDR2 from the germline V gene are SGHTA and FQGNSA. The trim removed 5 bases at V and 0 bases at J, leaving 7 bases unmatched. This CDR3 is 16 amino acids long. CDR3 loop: CASSLRDRVVNTEAFF. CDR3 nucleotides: TGTGCCAGCAGCCTCAGGGACAGGGTGGTGAACACTGAAGCTTTCTTT.

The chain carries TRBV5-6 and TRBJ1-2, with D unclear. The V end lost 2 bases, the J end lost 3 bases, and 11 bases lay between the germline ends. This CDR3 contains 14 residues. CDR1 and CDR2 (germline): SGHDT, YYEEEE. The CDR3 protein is CASSFTNLHYGYTF. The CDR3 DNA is TGTGCCAGCAGCTTTACCAACTTACACTATGGCTACACCTTC.

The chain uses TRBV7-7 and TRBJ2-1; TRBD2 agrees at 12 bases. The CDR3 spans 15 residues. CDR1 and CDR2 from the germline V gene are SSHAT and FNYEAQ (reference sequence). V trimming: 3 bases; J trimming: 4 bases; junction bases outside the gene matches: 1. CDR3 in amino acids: CASSLGLAGYNEQFF. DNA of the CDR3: TGTGCCAGCAGCTTGGGACTAGCGGGTTACAATGAGCAGTTCTTC.

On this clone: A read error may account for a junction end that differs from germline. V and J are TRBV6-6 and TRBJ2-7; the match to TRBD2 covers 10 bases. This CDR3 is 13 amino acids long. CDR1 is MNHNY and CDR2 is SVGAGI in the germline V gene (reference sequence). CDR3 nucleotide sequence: TGTGCCAGCAAGCGGGAGGGCTCCGACGAGCAGTACTTC. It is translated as CASKREGSDEQYF.

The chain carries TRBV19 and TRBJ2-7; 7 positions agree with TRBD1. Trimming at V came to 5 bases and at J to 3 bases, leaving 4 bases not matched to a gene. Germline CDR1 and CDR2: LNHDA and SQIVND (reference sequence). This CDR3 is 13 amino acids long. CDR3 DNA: TGTGCCAGTAGTTACAGGGGCAACTACGAGCAGTACTTC. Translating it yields CASSYRGNYEQYF.

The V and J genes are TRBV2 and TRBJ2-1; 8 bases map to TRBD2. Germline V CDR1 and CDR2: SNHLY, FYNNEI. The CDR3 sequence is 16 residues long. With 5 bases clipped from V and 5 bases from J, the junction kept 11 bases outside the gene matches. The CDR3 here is CASSLTGLAPNNEQFF. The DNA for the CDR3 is TGTGCCAGCAGTCTCACTGGACTAGCTCCGAACAATGAGCAGTTCTTC.

This CDR3 reads CASSVGYRGLETQYF. The CDR3 DNA reads TGTGCCAGCAGCGTAGGGTACAGGGGGCTGGAGACCCAGTACTTC. The V gene is TRBV9, the J gene TRBJ2-5; the match to TRBD1 covers 9 bases. From germline, CDR1 is SGDLS and CDR2 YYNGEE. The CDR3 length is 15 residues. V shed 0 bases and J 5 bases; nucleotides not matched to a gene: 5.

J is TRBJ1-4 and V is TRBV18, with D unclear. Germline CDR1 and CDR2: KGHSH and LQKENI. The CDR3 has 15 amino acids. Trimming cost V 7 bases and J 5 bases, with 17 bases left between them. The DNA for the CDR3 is TGTGCCAGCTGCCCCGAGGTCGTTCAGAATGAAAAACTGTTTTTT. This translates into CASCPEVVQNEKLFF.

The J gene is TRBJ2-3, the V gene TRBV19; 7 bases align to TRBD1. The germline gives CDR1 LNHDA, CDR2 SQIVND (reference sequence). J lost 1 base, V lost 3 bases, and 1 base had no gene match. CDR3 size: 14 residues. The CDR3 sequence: CASSMQGGTDTQYF. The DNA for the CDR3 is TGTGCCAGTAGTATGCAGGGGGGCACAGATACGCAGTATTTT.

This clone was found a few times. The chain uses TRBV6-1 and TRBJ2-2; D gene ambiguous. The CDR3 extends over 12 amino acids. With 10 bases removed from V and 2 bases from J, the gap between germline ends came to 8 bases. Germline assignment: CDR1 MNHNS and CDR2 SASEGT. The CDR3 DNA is TGTGCCACCCTACCTAACACCGGGGAGCTGTTTTTT. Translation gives CATLPNTGELFF.

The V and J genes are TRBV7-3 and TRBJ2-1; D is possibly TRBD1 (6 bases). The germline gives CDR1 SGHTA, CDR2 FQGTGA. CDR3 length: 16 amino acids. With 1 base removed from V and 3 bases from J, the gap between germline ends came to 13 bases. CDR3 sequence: CASSLMAGAYYNEQFF. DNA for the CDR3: TGTGCCAGCAGCTTAATGGCAGGGGCATACTACAATGAGCAGTTCTTC.

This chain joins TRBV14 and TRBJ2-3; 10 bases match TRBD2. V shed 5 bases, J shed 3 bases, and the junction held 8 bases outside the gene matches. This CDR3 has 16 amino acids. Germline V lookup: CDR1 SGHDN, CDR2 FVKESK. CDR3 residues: CASSVKLAGRTDTQYF. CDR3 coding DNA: TGTGCCAGCAGCGTTAAACTAGCGGGAAGAACAGATACGCAGTATTTT.

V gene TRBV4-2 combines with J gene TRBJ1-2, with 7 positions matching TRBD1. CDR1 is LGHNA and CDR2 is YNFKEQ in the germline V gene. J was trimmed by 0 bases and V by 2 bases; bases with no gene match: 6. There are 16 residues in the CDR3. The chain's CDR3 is CASSQQVGQTNYGYTF. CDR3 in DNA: TGTGCCAGCAGCCAACAAGTGGGACAGACTAACTATGGCTACACCTTC.

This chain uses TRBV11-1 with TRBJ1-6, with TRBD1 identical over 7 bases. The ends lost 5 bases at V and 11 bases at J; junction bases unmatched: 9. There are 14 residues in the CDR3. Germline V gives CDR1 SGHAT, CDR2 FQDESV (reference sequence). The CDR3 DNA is TGTGCCAGCAGCACGACAGGGAATGCGGCACCCCTCCACTTT. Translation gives CASSTTGNAAPLHF.

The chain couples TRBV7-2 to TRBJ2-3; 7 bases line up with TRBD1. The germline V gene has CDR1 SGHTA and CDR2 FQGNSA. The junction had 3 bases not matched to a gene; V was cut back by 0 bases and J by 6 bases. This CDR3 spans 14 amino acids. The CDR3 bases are TGTGCCAGCAGCTTAGCCCTGGACAGGGATACGCAGTATTTT. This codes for CASSLALDRDTQYF.

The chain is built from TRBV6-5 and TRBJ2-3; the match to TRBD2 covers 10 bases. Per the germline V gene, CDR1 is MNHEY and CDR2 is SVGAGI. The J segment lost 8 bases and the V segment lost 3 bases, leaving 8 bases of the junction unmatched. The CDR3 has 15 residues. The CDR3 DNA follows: TGTGCCAGCAGTTATGGGCTAGCGGGGGTGGGTACGCAGTATTTT. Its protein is CASSYGLAGVGTQYF.

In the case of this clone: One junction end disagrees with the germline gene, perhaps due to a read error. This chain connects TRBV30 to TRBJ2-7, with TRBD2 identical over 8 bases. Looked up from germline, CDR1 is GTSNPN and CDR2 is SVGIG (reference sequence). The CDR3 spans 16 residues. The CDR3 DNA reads TGTGCCCGGAGTGTAGGCCTAGCGGGTGGCTCCTACGAGCAGTACTTC. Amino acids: CARSVGLAGGSYEQYF.

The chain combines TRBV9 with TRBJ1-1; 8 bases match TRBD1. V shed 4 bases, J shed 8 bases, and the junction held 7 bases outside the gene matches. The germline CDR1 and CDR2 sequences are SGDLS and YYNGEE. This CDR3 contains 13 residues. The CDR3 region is CASSSQGAYEAFF. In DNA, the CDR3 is TGTGCCAGCAGCTCTCAGGGGGCGTACGAAGCTTTCTTT.

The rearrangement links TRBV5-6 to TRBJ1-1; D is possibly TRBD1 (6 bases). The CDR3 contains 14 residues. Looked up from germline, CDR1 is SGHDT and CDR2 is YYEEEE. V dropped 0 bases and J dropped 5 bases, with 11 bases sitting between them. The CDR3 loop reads CASSLGQVGTEAFF. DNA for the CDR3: TGTGCCAGCAGCTTGGGACAGGTAGGGACTGAAGCTTTCTTT.

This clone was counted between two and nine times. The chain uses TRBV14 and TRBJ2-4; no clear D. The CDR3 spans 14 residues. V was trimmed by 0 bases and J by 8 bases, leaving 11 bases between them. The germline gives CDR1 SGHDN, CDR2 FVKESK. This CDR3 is CASSQDRFRDIQYF. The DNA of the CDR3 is TGTGCCAGCAGCCAAGATCGGTTTCGGGACATTCAGTACTTC.

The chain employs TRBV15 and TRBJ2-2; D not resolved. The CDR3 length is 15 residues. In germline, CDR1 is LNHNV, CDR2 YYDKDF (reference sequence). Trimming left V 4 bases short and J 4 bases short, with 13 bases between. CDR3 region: CATSTLPGLTGELFF. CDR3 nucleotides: TGTGCCACCAGCACCCTCCCTGGGCTCACCGGGGAGCTGTTTTTT.

CDR3 DNA sequence: TGTGCCAGCAGCTCCTTAAGAGCCGGGGAGCTGTTTTTT. It codes for CASSSLRAGELFF. The rearrangement uses TRBV7-3 and TRBJ2-2; D gene uncertain. The CDR3 sequence is 13 residues long. Germline V lookup: CDR1 SGHTA, CDR2 FQGTGA. The V and J ends lost 4 bases and 6 bases respectively, with 9 bases between them.

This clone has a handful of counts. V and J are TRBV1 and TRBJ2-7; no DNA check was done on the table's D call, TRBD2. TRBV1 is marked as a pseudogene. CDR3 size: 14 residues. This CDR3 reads CTSSQDYSPHEQYF. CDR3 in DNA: TGCACCAGCAGCCAGGACTATAGCCCCCACGAGCAGTACTTC.

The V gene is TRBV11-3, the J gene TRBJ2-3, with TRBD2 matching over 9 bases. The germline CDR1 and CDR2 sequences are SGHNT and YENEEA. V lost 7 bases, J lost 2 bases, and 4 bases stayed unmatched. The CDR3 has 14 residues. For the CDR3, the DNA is TGTGCCAGCAACCCTAGCGGGATCACAGATACGCAGTATTTT. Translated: CASNPSGITDTQYF.

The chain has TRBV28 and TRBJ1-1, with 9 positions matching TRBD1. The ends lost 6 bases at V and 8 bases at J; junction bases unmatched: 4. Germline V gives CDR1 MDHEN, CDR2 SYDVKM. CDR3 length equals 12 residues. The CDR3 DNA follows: TGTGCCAGCAGACGACAGGGGGACGAAGCTTTCTTT. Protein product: CASRRQGDEAFF.

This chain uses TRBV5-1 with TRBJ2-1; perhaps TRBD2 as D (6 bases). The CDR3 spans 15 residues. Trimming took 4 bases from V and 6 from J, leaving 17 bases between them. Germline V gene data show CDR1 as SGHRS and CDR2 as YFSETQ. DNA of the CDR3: TGCGCCAGCAGCCGCGGGGACTTCCCCTTCAATGAGCAGTTCTTC. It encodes CASSRGDFPFNEQFF.

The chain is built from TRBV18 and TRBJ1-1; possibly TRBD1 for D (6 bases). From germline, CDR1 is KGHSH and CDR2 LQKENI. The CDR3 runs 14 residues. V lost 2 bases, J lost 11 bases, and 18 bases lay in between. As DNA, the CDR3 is TGTGCCAGCTCACCAAGTGTGGGGGCATCATTGGCTTTCTTT. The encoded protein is CASSPSVGASLAFF.